The source of this T cell receptor (beta chain) is a study of T cell changes during pregnancy in multiple sclerosis. Assay: immunoSEQ multiplex PCR; the TCRdb copy retains only in-frame clones and omits some. The sample holds 85,000 to 130,000 clones, approximately 92% seen once. Germline V CDR1 and CDR2: SGHDT, YYEEEE. V was pared by 7 bases and J by 7 bases, with 18 bases of the junction left unmatched. The CDR3 length is 17 residues. This chain links TRBV5-6 with TRBJ2-1, with 9 bases fitting TRBD2. The sequencing used peripheral blood, collected in the second trimester of pregnancy. This sequence was found in a female donor with multiple sclerosis, enrolled in a pregnancy study. CDR3 sequence (DNA): TGTGCCAGCTCCCCGTTTGGGCGAGCGGGAGGCAGGAATGAGCAGTTCTTC. Amino acid sequence: CASSPFGRAGGRNEQFF.